This passage covers 30 T cell receptor beta chains from one sample sequenced in a study of vaccination and CD4 T cells after COVID-19. Treatment specified: approximately 10-day PBMC culture with coronavirus spike peptide pools or control peptides (ViraFEST assay). With the Oncomine TCR Beta short-read assay, DNA from cultured CD4+ T cells was sequenced. TCRdb processed the PCR reads anew with MiXCR; each CDR3 protein has one entry. The sample consists of over 2,500 distinct CDR3 sequences, more than 20% of them appearing once. Their antigen targets remain unknown. The sample in question was CD4+ T cells from blood, cultured in vitro, obtained after SARS-CoV-2 vaccination. These receptors were taken from a human donor who had recovered from COVID-19.

The chain recombines TRBV19 with TRBJ1-5; D remains ambiguous. The germline CDR1 and CDR2 sequences are LNHDA and SQIVND (reference sequence). The CDR3 length is 17 residues. The CDR3 DNA follows: TGTGCTAATCCGGCTGACCGTCCTCGCTATAGCAATCAGCCCCAGCATTTT. Protein: CANPADRPRYSNQPQHF.

This clonotype was observed a few times. This sequence joins TRBV7-2 and TRBJ2-1; a weak D match, TRBD2 (5 bases). The CDR3 is 12 residues long. Trimming removed 5 bases from V and 9 bases from J, with 11 bases in between. The V gene's germline CDR1 is SGHTA and CDR2 FQGNSA. The CDR3 spells CASSIGISEQFF. DNA for the CDR3: TGTGCCAGCAGCATCGGGATTAGTGAGCAGTTCTTC.

This clonotype occurred many times. The chain couples TRBV6-5 to TRBJ1-5; 10 bases fit TRBD1. The CDR3 loop spans 15 amino acids. V trimming: 4 bases; J trimming: 6 bases; junction bases outside the gene matches: 6. Germline V lookup: CDR1 MNHEY, CDR2 SVGAGI. CDR3 nucleotides: TGTGCCAGCAGTTCCAACCGGGACAGGGGTCAGCCCCAGCATTTT. Translation: CASSSNRDRGQPQHF.

This clonotype has only a few counts. This sequence joins TRBV6-2 or TRBV6-3 and TRBJ2-7; TRBD1 matches at 10 bases. V lost 7 bases to trimming and J lost 0 bases; unmatched junction nucleotides: 6. From germline, CDR1 is MNHEY and CDR2 SVGEGT. CDR3 size: 15 residues. In DNA, the CDR3 is TGTGCCAGCACCCAAGGACAGGGGGGCTCCTACGAGCAGTACTTC. Residues: CASTQGQGGSYEQYF.

By sample fraction, this clonotype is medium-sized. The chain joins TRBV5-4 to TRBJ2-5, with 16 bases identical to TRBD2. Germline V lookup: CDR1 SGHNT, CDR2 YYREEE (reference sequence). The CDR3 is 16 amino acids. The J segment lost 7 bases and the V segment lost 4 bases, leaving 7 bases of the junction unmatched. In DNA, the CDR3 is TGTGCCAGCAGCGCTGGGACTAGCGGGGGGGCCGGGACCCAGTACTTC. Amino acids: CASSAGTSGGAGTQYF. The complete variable domain, with remaining parts taken from reference TRBV5-4 and TRBJ2-5, reads ETGVTQSPTHLIKTRGQQVTLRCSSQSGHNTVSWYQQALGQGPQFIFQYYREEENGRGNFPPRFSGLQFPNYSSELNVNALELDDSALYLCASSAGTSGGAGTQYFGPGTRLLVL.

Here the CDR3 DNA reads TGTGCCAGCAGTTATAACCGGGGGGTCTACCTTTACAATGAGCAGTTCTTC. The encoded protein is CASSYNRGVYLYNEQFF. The V and J genes are TRBV6-5 and TRBJ2-1, with 7 bases aligning to TRBD2. Germline V gene data show CDR1 as MNHEY and CDR2 as SVGAGI. V was clipped by 3 bases and J by 4 bases; unmatched bases: 12. This CDR3 comprises 17 residues.

This clonotype was detected once. This clone may be a read error of a much larger clone one base away. The chain is built from TRBV7-2 and TRBJ1-5; D might be TRBD1 (5 bases). The CDR3 extends over 17 amino acids. Trimming took 4 bases from V and 3 from J, leaving 19 bases between them. Germline CDR1 is SGHTA and CDR2 is FQGNSA. CDR3 in DNA: TGTGCCAGCAGCTCCTTTGGGGACTGGGAAGTCAATCAGCCCCAGCATTTT. Translation: CASSSFGDWEVNQPQHF.

The CDR3 loop is CASSIWTTSGGGEQFF. The CDR3 nucleotides read TGTGCCAGCAGTATATGGACGACTAGCGGGGGCGGTGAGCAGTTCTTC. J is TRBJ2-1 and V is TRBV27; the match to TRBD2 covers 12 bases. The CDR3 length is 16 residues. CDR1 is MNHEY, CDR2 SMNVEV, per germline (reference sequence). The V and J ends lost 5 bases and 9 bases, in that order; junction bases with no gene match: 11.

The rearrangement links TRBV28 to TRBJ1-1; TRBD1 matches at 8 bases. V shed 2 bases, J shed 5 bases, and the junction held 1 base outside the gene matches. The CDR3 covers 13 residues. Per the germline V gene, CDR1 is MDHEN and CDR2 is SYDVKM. The CDR3 nucleotides are TGTGCCAGCAGTTTACAGGGGGCAACTGAAGCTTTCTTT. This encodes CASSLQGATEAFF.

This clonotype turned up a few times. The chain links TRBV29-1 to TRBJ2-7; 7 positions match TRBD1. The V gene end was trimmed by 4 bases and the J gene end by 0 bases; junction bases not matched to a gene: 3. This CDR3 is built from 13 residues. The germline gives CDR1 SQVTM, CDR2 ANQGSEA. The CDR3 is CSVAQGPSYEQYF. CDR3 bases: TGCAGCGTTGCACAGGGGCCCTCCTACGAGCAGTACTTC.

This clonotype has just a few counts. The chain joins TRBV7-9 to TRBJ1-1, with D unclear. V was trimmed by 7 bases and J by 7 bases, leaving 13 bases between them. The CDR3 sequence is 12 residues long. Per the germline V gene, CDR1 is SEHNR and CDR2 is FQNEAQ (reference sequence). The CDR3 coding sequence is TGTGCCAGCACCCTTTGGACGGGTGAAGCTTTCTTT. It translates to CASTLWTGEAFF.

This rearrangement joins TRBV7-3 to TRBJ2-3; possibly TRBD2 for D (6 bases). The CDR3 runs to 18 residues. The germline V gene encodes CDR1 SGHTA and CDR2 FQGTGA. V dropped 5 bases and J dropped 6 bases, with 27 bases sitting between them. CDR3 nucleotides: TGTGCCAGCAGCGCTGCGTTCTTACTAGCAATCAAGGCCGATACGCAGTATTTT. This encodes CASSAAFLLAIKADTQYF.

Judged by abundance, this clonotype is medium-sized. J is TRBJ2-5 and V is TRBV28; 8 nucleotides line up with TRBD1. Germline CDR1 reads MDHEN; CDR2 reads SYDVKM. Trimming removed 3 bases from V and 1 base from J; junction bases left unmatched: 4. CDR3 size: 15 residues. The CDR3 here is CASSFPTGGQETQYF. The CDR3 DNA sequence: TGTGCCAGCAGTTTTCCAACAGGGGGCCAAGAGACCCAGTACTTC.

V and J are TRBV29-1 and TRBJ1-1; D call uncertain. Trimming took off 6 bases at V and 3 bases at J, with 20 bases between the two ends. The CDR3 covers 15 residues. Germline CDR1 is SQVTM and CDR2 is ANQGSEA. The CDR3 loop reads CSVLVWGGKDTEAFF. Written as DNA, the CDR3 is TGCAGCGTCCTCGTTTGGGGAGGGAAGGACACTGAAGCTTTCTTT. The whole variable domain, remainder taken from reference TRBV29-1 and TRBJ1-1, is SAVISQKPSRDICQRGTSLTIQCQVDSQVTMMFWYRQQPGQSLTLIATANQGSEATYESGFVIDKFPISRPNLTFSTLTVSNMSPEDSSIYLCSVLVWGGKDTEAFFGQGTRLTVV.

The gene calls are TRBV20-1 and TRBJ1-2; perhaps TRBD1 as D (6 bases). The germline CDR1 and CDR2 sequences are DFQATT and SNEGSKA (reference sequence). The length of the CDR3 is 16 residues. V was cut by 2 bases and J by 4 bases, with 20 bases left in between. This CDR3 reads CSARYFFQDRVYGYTF. CDR3 sequence (DNA): TGCAGTGCTAGATACTTTTTCCAGGACAGAGTCTATGGCTACACCTTC.

The chain uses TRBV6-1 and TRBJ1-2; D is possibly TRBD1 (5 bases). V lost 6 bases, J lost 4 bases, and 18 bases lay in between. This CDR3 region has 15 residues. Germline CDR1 is MNHNS and CDR2 is SASEGT. CDR3 bases: TGTGCCAGCAGGGTTTTTCGGGGGGGATCCTATGGCTACACCTTC. Its protein is CASRVFRGGSYGYTF.

This clonotype came up a few times. The chain couples TRBV10-3 to TRBJ1-5; D is unclear. From germline, CDR1 is ENHRY and CDR2 SYGVKD. The CDR3 totals 15 residues. V shed 11 bases and J shed 2 bases, with 19 bases lying between them. Here the CDR3 reads CAAQPGLEGNQPQHF. CDR3 coding DNA: TGTGCCGCGCAGCCGGGCCTCGAGGGCAATCAGCCCCAGCATTTT.

This clonotype has a handful of counts. The V and J genes are TRBV6-2 or TRBV6-3 and TRBJ1-5; TRBD1 is a possible D gene (6 bases). Trimming removed 6 bases at V and 4 bases at J, with 13 bases between. Germline values: CDR1 MNHEY, CDR2 SVGEGT. The CDR3 has 14 residues. Here the CDR3 DNA reads TGTGCCAGCAGGGATAGGGGGACTAATCAGCCCCAGCATTTT. This codes for CASRDRGTNQPQHF.

This chain uses TRBV9 with TRBJ2-5; D gene unclear. The germline gives CDR1 SGDLS, CDR2 YYNGEE. The CDR3 is made up of 14 amino acids. V was pared by 0 bases and J by 5 bases, with 11 bases between. In DNA, the CDR3 is TGTGCCAGCAGCGTAGCCCCGGGCGGCGAGACCCAGTACTTC. Its protein is CASSVAPGGETQYF.

Points on this clonotype: Because the CDR3's place on the DNA is in doubt, the DNA is left out and the CDR3 is given as listed by TCRdb. The chain's CDR3 is CASSILVSGANVLTF. The V gene is TRBV27, the J gene TRBJ2-6. The CDR3 contains 15 residues when both ends are counted. Germline V gene lookup returns CDR1 MNHEY and CDR2 SMNVEV (reference sequence).

This chain connects TRBV28 to TRBJ2-6; no clear D gene. This CDR3 has 17 amino acids. V was trimmed by 7 bases and J by 0 bases, leaving 16 bases between them. The germline V gene encodes CDR1 MDHEN and CDR2 SYDVKM. In DNA, the CDR3 is TGTGCCAGCACGAAAGGGTGGCCCCTCTCTGGGGCCAACGTCCTGACTTTC. Translated: CASTKGWPLSGANVLTF.

V usage is TRBV6-1 and J usage is TRBJ1-2, with D perhaps TRBD1 (5 bases). Trimming took off 8 bases at V and 4 bases at J, with 14 bases between the two ends. Per germline, CDR1 MNHNS and CDR2 SASEGT. The length of the CDR3 is 13 residues. Here the CDR3 DNA reads TGTGCCAGCGTAATCAGGGCGAGCTATGGCTACACCTTC. Its protein is CASVIRASYGYTF.

V usage is TRBV7-9 and J usage is TRBJ2-2, with TRBD2 as a possible D gene (6 bases). The CDR3 loop spans 15 amino acids. Germline values: CDR1 SEHNR, CDR2 FQNEAQ (reference sequence). The V end lost 5 bases, the J end lost 1 base, and 11 bases lay between the germline ends. CDR3 coding DNA: TGTGCCAGCAGCCTCGGGGGAGGGAACACCGGGGAGCTGTTTTTT. This encodes CASSLGGGNTGELFF.

This clonotype appeared a few times. The DNA for the CDR3 is TGTGCCAGCAGGCTCGACAGGCACCCTTCCTACGAGCAGTACTTC. Translation: CASRLDRHPSYEQYF. The V and J genes are TRBV5-4 and TRBJ2-7; D may be TRBD1 (6 bases). V was shortened by 5 bases and J by 1 base, with 16 bases between the two germline ends. The CDR3 loop spans 15 amino acids. Germline V gene data show CDR1 as SGHNT and CDR2 as YYREEE (reference sequence).

By proportion, this clonotype is medium-sized. This chain links TRBV7-6 with TRBJ2-3; D is possibly TRBD2 (6 bases). Per the germline V gene, CDR1 is SGHVS and CDR2 is FNYEAQ. The V and J ends lost 5 bases and 6 bases respectively, with 18 bases between them. This CDR3 has 15 residues. The DNA of the CDR3 is TGTGCCAGCAGCCCTAGGCCTAGCGAGGTTGATACGCAGTATTTT. This encodes CASSPRPSEVDTQYF. Full variable domain (remainder filled in from reference TRBV7-6 and TRBJ2-3): GAGVSQSPRYKVTKRGQDVALRCDPISGHVSLYWYRQALGQGPEFLTYFNYEAQQDKSGLPNDRFSAERPEGSISTLTIQRTEQRDSAMYRCASSPRPSEVDTQYFGPGTRLTVL.

This clonotype turned up a few times. The chain joins TRBV7-9 to TRBJ2-6; D is perhaps TRBD1 (5 bases). The V gene's germline CDR1 is SEHNR and CDR2 FQNEAQ (reference sequence). Deletions cut 5 bases from V and 0 bases from J, with 11 bases between. The CDR3 extends over 16 amino acids. CDR3 nucleotide sequence: TGTGCCAGCAGCATCCGACAGACCTCTGGGGCCAACGTCCTGACTTTC. Amino acids: CASSIRQTSGANVLTF.

By share, this clonotype counts as medium-sized. The chain combines TRBV5-4 with TRBJ2-7; D possibly corresponds to TRBD2 (5 bases). CDR3 length: 14 residues. Germline V gene lookup returns CDR1 SGHNT and CDR2 YYREEE (reference sequence). The V end was cut by 6 bases, the J end by 0 bases, with 13 bases between. Written as DNA, the CDR3 is TGTGCCAGCACCGAGAGGGCGTACTCCTACGAGCAGTACTTC. Residues: CASTERAYSYEQYF.

J is TRBJ1-6 and V is TRBV7-2; D gene uncertain. V dropped 8 bases and J dropped 5 bases, with 13 bases sitting between them. CDR1 and CDR2 from the germline V gene are SGHTA and FQGNSA. The CDR3 loop spans 14 amino acids. CDR3 nucleotides: TGTGCCAGCCTAAGGGCAATAAATAATTCACCCCTCCACTTT. Amino acids: CASLRAINNSPLHF.

J is TRBJ1-2 and V is TRBV27; D is perhaps TRBD1 (5 bases). CDR1 is MNHEY and CDR2 is SMNVEV in the germline V gene (reference sequence). CDR3 size: 16 residues. V was trimmed by 5 bases and J by 4 bases, leaving 20 bases between them. The CDR3 DNA reads TGTGCCAGCAGTCCCCGACACCCTTCTGGGGGCTATGGCTACACCTTC. Translated, it gives CASSPRHPSGGYGYTF.

There are a few counts of this clonotype. The chain carries TRBV20-1 and TRBJ1-1; D is unresolved. Germline values: CDR1 DFQATT, CDR2 SNEGSKA (reference sequence). The CDR3 has 12 residues. Trimming took off 0 bases at V and 11 bases at J, with 13 bases between the two ends. CDR3 protein: CSARDPAGEAFF. In nucleotides, the CDR3 is TGCAGTGCTAGAGATCCCGCCGGGGAGGCTTTCTTT.